The present entry profiles one T cell receptor beta chain with its context. These data are taken from a study of blood T cell repertoires in COVID-19. The wider study: Spain, Italy and the United States supplied samples that represented acute and convalescent COVID-19. PBMCs, B-cell-depleted T cells, or T cells were the source of the cDNA or gDNA that made up the material.

V was shortened by 8 bases and J by 2 bases, with 16 bases between the two germline ends. CDR3 length: 14 residues. Germline V CDR1 and CDR2: MNHEY, SVGAGI. Per the authors' pipeline: How many nucleated cells were present was estimated from reference gene primer amplification. Clones were sequenced by immunoSEQ multiplex PCR, and TCRdb holds only the in-frame ones, with some missing. That table is the source of V, J and clone size, and D and trimming were worked out from the DNA. This repertoire shows 20,000 to 25,000 clones, roughly nine tenths found once; its top ten account for 25%. This clonotype was obtained from a human donor with active COVID-19. The donor label of this sample is uncertain. Sequenced: peripheral blood. J is TRBJ2-7 and V is TRBV6-5; perhaps TRBD1 as D (6 bases). Here the CDR3 DNA reads TGTGCCAGCCACCGGGACACTTCTACCTACGAGCAGTACTTC. The encoded protein is CASHRDTSTYEQYF.